A selection of T cell receptor beta chains follows, all from one sample in a study of cytomegalovirus exposure and HLA in healthy donors. Method: immunoSEQ multiplex PCR; TCRdb's copy keeps in-frame clones and lacks some. This sample has about 190,000 clones, with around nine tenths found just once. Input material: PBMCs. Receptors were obtained from a woman between 18 and 30 years old in good health and CMV-seronegative. Each CDR3 is given with its conserved first and last residue. Fields, in order: CDR3 length, J gene, V gene, clone size, D gene, CDR3 DNA, CDR3 protein. D genes are given only for firm matches. Clone size is not always given. Where it is, it says once, few, many or a class for expanded clones.

length: 15; J: TRBJ1-1; V: TRBV9; size: once; D: NA; DNA: TGTGCCAGCAGCCCCGATTACAACCGGAACACTGAAGCTTTCTTT; CDR3: CASSPDYNRNTEAFF
length: 14; J: TRBJ1-2; V: TRBV6-1; size: NA; D: TRBD1; DNA: TGTGCCAGCCCCCCGGGACAGGGAAACTATGGCTACACCTTC; CDR3: CASPPGQGNYGYTF
length: 17; J: TRBJ2-1; V: TRBV5-4; size: NA; D: TRBD2; DNA: TGTGCCAGCAGCTTAGGGGGGCGAAGCGGGAGGCGTGTAGAGCAGTTCTTC; CDR3: CASSLGGRSGRRVEQFF
length: 15; J: TRBJ2-5; V: TRBV4-1; size: NA; D: NA; DNA: TGCGCCAGCAGCCTCCCAGCCGGACAGCAAGAGACCCAGTACTTC; CDR3: CASSLPAGQQETQYF
length: 13; J: TRBJ1-5; V: TRBV6-5; size: NA; D: NA; DNA: TGTGCCAGCAGTTACGGAGTTAATCAGCCCCAGCATTTT; CDR3: CASSYGVNQPQHF
length: 13; J: TRBJ2-1; V: TRBV7-9; size: NA; D: TRBD2; DNA: TGTGCCAGCAGCTCAGGACTAGACGGTGAGCAGTTCTTC; CDR3: CASSSGLDGEQFF
length: 17; J: TRBJ1-3; V: TRBV7-2; size: NA; D: NA; DNA: TGTGCCAGCAGCCCCCAAGGGGGACGGGCCTCTGGAAACACCATATATTTT; CDR3: CASSPQGGRASGNTIYF
length: 15; J: TRBJ1-2; V: TRBV4-2; size: NA; D: TRBD1; DNA: TGTGCCAGCAGCCAAGAAGTAGGGGGCGGCTATGGCTACACCTTC; CDR3: CASSQEVGGGYGYTF
length: 12; J: TRBJ1-4; V: TRBV19; size: NA; D: NA; DNA: TGTGCCAGTAGCCAAACAGGGGAAAAACTGTTTTTT; CDR3: CASSQTGEKLFF
length: 16; J: TRBJ2-6; V: TRBV5-1; size: once; D: NA; DNA: TGCGCCAGCAGCTTGGGGCACCCCCCTGGGGCCAACGTCCTGACTTTC; CDR3: CASSLGHPPGANVLTF
length: 15; J: TRBJ2-3; V: TRBV2; size: once; D: TRBD2; DNA: TGTGCCAGCAGTGTAGCAGCGGGGAGGGCAGATACGCAGTATTTT; CDR3: CASSVAAGRADTQYF
length: 13; J: TRBJ1-2; V: TRBV28; size: NA; D: TRBD1; DNA: TGTGCCAGCACAAGGGGGCGCGGATATGGCTACACCTTC; CDR3: CASTRGRGYGYTF
length: 16; J: TRBJ1-5; V: TRBV10-3; size: NA; D: TRBD1; DNA: TGTGCCATCAGTGAGCGTCGACAGGGACCTAATCAGCCCCAGCATTTT; CDR3: CAISERRQGPNQPQHF
length: 13; J: TRBJ2-1; V: TRBV27; size: NA; D: NA; DNA: TGTGCCAGCAGTTCGAGCTCCTACAATGAGCAGTTCTTC; CDR3: CASSSSSYNEQFF
length: 17; J: TRBJ2-1; V: TRBV7-6; size: NA; D: NA; DNA: TGTGCCAGCAGCTTCGGGCCCGGGACTCCTTTCTACAATGAGCAGTTCTTC; CDR3: CASSFGPGTPFYNEQFF
length: 13; J: TRBJ1-2; V: TRBV5-1; size: NA; D: NA; DNA: TGCGCCAGCAGCTTGAACAGCTCCCCTGGCTACACCTTC; CDR3: CASSLNSSPGYTF